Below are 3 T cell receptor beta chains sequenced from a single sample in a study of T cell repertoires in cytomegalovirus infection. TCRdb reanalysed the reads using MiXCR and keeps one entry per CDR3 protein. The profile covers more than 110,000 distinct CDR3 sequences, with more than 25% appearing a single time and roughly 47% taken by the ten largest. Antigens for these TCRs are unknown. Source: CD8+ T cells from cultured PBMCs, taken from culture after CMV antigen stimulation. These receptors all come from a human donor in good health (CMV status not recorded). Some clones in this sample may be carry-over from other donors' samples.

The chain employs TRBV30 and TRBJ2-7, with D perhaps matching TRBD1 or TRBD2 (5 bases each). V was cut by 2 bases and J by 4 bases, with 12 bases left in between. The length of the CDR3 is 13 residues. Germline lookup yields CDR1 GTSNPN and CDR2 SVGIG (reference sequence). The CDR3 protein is CAWSLGTFYEQYF. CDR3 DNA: TGTGCCTGGAGTCTGGGGACCTTTTACGAGCAGTACTTC.

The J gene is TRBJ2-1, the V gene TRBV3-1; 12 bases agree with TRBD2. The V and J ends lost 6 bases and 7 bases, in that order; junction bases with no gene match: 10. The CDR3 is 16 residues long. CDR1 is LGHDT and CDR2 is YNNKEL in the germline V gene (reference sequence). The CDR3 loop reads CASSPDDGLAGNEQFF. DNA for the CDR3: TGTGCCAGCAGTCCCGACGATGGACTAGCGGGGAATGAGCAGTTCTTC.

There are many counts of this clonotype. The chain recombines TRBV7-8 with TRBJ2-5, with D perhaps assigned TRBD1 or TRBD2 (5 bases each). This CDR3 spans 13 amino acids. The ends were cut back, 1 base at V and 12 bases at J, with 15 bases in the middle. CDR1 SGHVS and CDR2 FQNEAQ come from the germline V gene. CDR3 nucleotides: TGTGCCAGCAGCTTAGTAGGACAATTTAGCGAGTACTTC. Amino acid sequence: CASSLVGQFSEYF.